The entry that follows covers one T cell receptor beta chain sequence. Its antigen is as yet unknown. This sample also contains other DNA sequences that code for the same CDR3. This sample is part of a study of shared clonotypes between healthy human individuals. Study-wide points: Generation probabilities of non-shared clonotypes were lower (relative to those shared by all four donors).

Assay: immunoSEQ multiplex PCR; the TCRdb copy retains only in-frame clones and omits some. The repertoire holds some 2,000,000 clones, with 90% to 96% as singletons. Donors were healthy HIV-negative adults without recent acute infections or vaccinations. The junction had 7 bases not matched to a gene; V was cut back by 5 bases and J by 1 base. CDR1 and CDR2 from the germline V gene are MGHRA and YSYEKL. The CDR3 length is 15 residues. This chain connects TRBV4-1 to TRBJ2-7, with TRBD1 matching over 8 bases. Sequenced sample: naive CD4+ T cells sorted from blood. As to subset: CD45RA+ positively selected. The origin of this receptor is a man between 18 and 29 years old in good health. For the CDR3, the DNA is TGCGCCAGCAGCAGAGGGGACAGGAATTCCTACGAGCAGTACTTC. Its protein is CASSRGDRNSYEQYF.